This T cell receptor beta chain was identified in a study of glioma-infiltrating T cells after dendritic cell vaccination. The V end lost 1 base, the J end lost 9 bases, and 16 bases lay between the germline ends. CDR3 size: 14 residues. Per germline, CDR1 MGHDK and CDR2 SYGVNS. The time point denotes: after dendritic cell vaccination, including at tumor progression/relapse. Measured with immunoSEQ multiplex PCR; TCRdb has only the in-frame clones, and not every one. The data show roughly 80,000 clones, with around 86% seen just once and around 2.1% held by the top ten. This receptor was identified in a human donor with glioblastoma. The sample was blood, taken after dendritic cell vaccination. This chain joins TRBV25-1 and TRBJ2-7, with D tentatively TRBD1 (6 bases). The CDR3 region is CASSESGTPRGQYF. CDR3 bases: TGTGCCAGCAGTGAATCCGGGACACCCCGCGGGCAGTACTTC.